The clone carrying this T cell receptor beta chain was seen only a few times. No antigen is known for it. This sample was taken from a study of T cell repertoires in cytomegalovirus infection. Study-wide background: Through public TCR beta signatures, both CMV infection and matching HLA type were indicated.

Findings and caveats of the study: Within the response measured ex vivo, HLA-C-restricted CMV-specific TCR beta clonotypes were dominant. There were carriers of CMV plus the relevant HLA, and cumulative public TCR beta family frequency identified them.

The CDR3 spans 13 residues. The V end lost 9 bases, the J end lost 7 bases, and 16 bases lay between the germline ends. CDR1 is LNHDA, CDR2 SQIVND, per germline (reference sequence). TCRdb called the reads again in MiXCR, with one record for every CDR3 protein. The data contain about 740,000 distinct CDR3 sequences, 35% to 45% of them seen just once; the ten biggest clones take up about 2.8%. This TCR was recovered from a human donor in good health (CMV status not recorded). Some clones in this sample may be carry-over from other donors' samples. The specimen was PBMCs. The gene calls are TRBV19 and TRBJ1-5; TRBD1 is a possible D gene (5 bases). The CDR3 sequence: CASAFDRRQPQHF. CDR3 nucleotide sequence: TGTGCCAGCGCCTTCGACAGACGGCAGCCCCAGCATTTT.